Listed here is a single T cell receptor beta chain. These data belong to a study of T cells expressing NK-cell markers. About the study: Among the eight sequenced donors, seven tested HCMV-seropositive and one tested seronegative.

This CDR3 contains 15 residues. Germline CDR1 SGDLS, CDR2 YYNGEE. TCRdb reprocessed the 5' RACE reads and stores each CDR3 protein as one record, lacking DNA. The sample has 200,000 to 300,000 distinct CDR3 sequences. The sequencing input was blood T cells: a sorted CD56 or NKG2C T cell subset, CD4+ or CD8+ T cells, or bulk PBMC T cells (not recorded which). This chain uses TRBV9 with TRBJ2-5; the TRBD2 assignment by TCRdb is unverifiable without DNA. The TCR originated in a woman aged 18 to 75 in good health. This CDR3 is CASSVSPSRQETQYF.